These 14 T cell receptor beta chains were sequenced from one sample in a study of CD8 T cells in ankylosing spondylitis. TCRdb redid the calling of the 5' RACE reads with MiXCR, one entry per CDR3 protein. The sample includes under 300,000 distinct CDR3 sequences, approximately 12% of them seen just once. The sequenced sample consisted of blood, either unsorted or a sorted T cell fraction (not recorded which). These receptors all come from a male donor with ankylosing spondylitis or in good health (not recorded which).

Remarks on this clonotype: Being one base from a much bigger clone, this may be a read error. The V and J genes are TRBV20-1 and TRBJ2-7; the match to TRBD2 covers 7 bases. This CDR3 has 13 residues. Germline CDR1 is DFQATT and CDR2 is SNEGSKA (reference sequence). The V gene end was trimmed by 5 bases and the J gene end by 2 bases; junction bases not matched to a gene: 6. Here the CDR3 DNA reads TGCAGTGCTGAGGGGAGGGTGACCTACGAGCAGTACTTC. This sequence encodes CSAEGRVTYEQYF.

This clonotype was seen more than once but under ten times. The chain has TRBV20-1 and TRBJ1-4; no clear D. This CDR3 region has 11 residues. The ends were cut back, 6 bases at V and 7 bases at J, with 9 bases in the middle. Germline V gene data show CDR1 as DFQATT and CDR2 as SNEGSKA (reference sequence). The CDR3 coding sequence is TGCAGTGCGAGTCAACTTGAAAAACTGTTTTTT. Translating it yields CSASQLEKLFF.

This clonotype was seen many times. V gene TRBV28 combines with J gene TRBJ1-4; TRBD1 aligns across 7 bases. Germline V gene sequence: CDR1 MDHEN, CDR2 SYDVKM. The CDR3 is 13 residues long. V trimming: 3 bases; J trimming: 8 bases; junction bases outside the gene matches: 3. CDR3 nucleotide sequence: TGTGCCAGCAGTTTGGACAGGTTCGAAAAACTGTTTTTT. It codes for CASSLDRFEKLFF.

V gene TRBV7-9 combines with J gene TRBJ2-2; D gene uncertain. V lost 1 base and J lost 3, with 9 bases in between. Germline V gene data show CDR1 as SEHNR and CDR2 as FQNEAQ (reference sequence). The CDR3 consists of 15 residues. CDR3 in DNA: TGTGCCAGCAGCTTAGTGGAGAGGTACACCGGGGAGCTGTTTTTT. Translated: CASSLVERYTGELFF.

Many counts were recorded for this clonotype. The chain recombines TRBV27 with TRBJ2-7; D not resolved. The germline gives CDR1 MNHEY, CDR2 SMNVEV (reference sequence). The CDR3 runs to 13 residues. The germline V and J ends were trimmed by 8 bases and 0 bases, with 11 bases remaining between them. Here the CDR3 DNA reads TGTGCCAGCGGAGTGGGTAGCTCCTACGAGCAGTACTTC. This encodes CASGVGSSYEQYF.

A few counts support this clonotype. V and J are TRBV7-3 and TRBJ1-2; 7 positions match TRBD1. From germline, CDR1 is SGHTA and CDR2 FQGTGA. The CDR3 is 13 residues long. Germline trimming cut 4 bases from V and 4 bases from J; bases unmatched to any gene: 3. The CDR3 DNA sequence: TGTGCCAGCAGCTCGGGACAGATCTATGGCTACACCTTC. Translated, it gives CASSSGQIYGYTF.

The chain couples TRBV5-1 to TRBJ2-7, with D unclear. The CDR3 consists of 18 residues. Trimming took off 3 bases at V and 3 bases at J, with 25 bases between the two ends. Germline V gives CDR1 SGHRS, CDR2 YFSETQ. The CDR3 DNA follows: TGCGCCAGCAGCTCGGAGTTTCCCGGCAGTTCTGAAAGCTACGAGCAGTACTTC. Protein: CASSSEFPGSSESYEQYF.

This clonotype was picked up many times. The gene calls are TRBV15 and TRBJ2-7; 9 bases align to TRBD2. This CDR3 spans 15 amino acids. The trim removed 0 bases at V and 5 bases at J, leaving 5 bases unmatched. Germline values: CDR1 LNHNV, CDR2 YYDKDF (reference sequence). DNA for the CDR3: TGTGCCACCAGCAGAGATGCGGGAGGGCCCGACGAGCAGTACTTC. Protein: CATSRDAGGPDEQYF.

The V call is TRBV7-9, the J call TRBJ1-1; D unresolved. The germline CDR1 and CDR2 sequences are SEHNR and FQNEAQ (reference sequence). Trimming shortened V by 3 bases and J by 6 bases, and 8 bases separated the two germline ends. The CDR3 is 12 amino acids. The CDR3 DNA reads TGTGCCAGCAGCTTGGAGTCACCTGAAGCTTTCTTT. Its translation: CASSLESPEAFF.

This clonotype has a count of ten or more. This chain connects TRBV3-1 to TRBJ2-3; no firm D call. This CDR3 is built from 15 residues. Looked up from germline, CDR1 is LGHDT and CDR2 is YNNKEL (reference sequence). Between the trimmed V and J ends, which lost 3 bases and 1 base, there was a span of 11 bases. The chain's CDR3 is CASSHGLDRTDTQYF. In DNA, the CDR3 is TGTGCCAGCAGCCATGGTTTGGATCGCACAGATACGCAGTATTTT.

This clonotype came up many times. The rearrangement uses TRBV6-5 and TRBJ1-5; 7 bases are a match to TRBD1. Germline V gene lookup returns CDR1 MNHEY and CDR2 SVGAGI. The trim removed 4 bases at V and 4 bases at J, leaving 4 bases unmatched. This CDR3 has 14 amino acids. The CDR3 protein is CASSLDRRNQPQHF. The CDR3 DNA is TGTGCCAGCAGTTTGGACAGGCGAAATCAGCCCCAGCATTTT.

Notes on this clonotype: One junction end disagrees with the germline gene, perhaps due to a read error. J is TRBJ2-5 and V is TRBV20-1, with 14 bases fitting TRBD2. CDR3 length equals 16 residues. Germline CDR1 is DFQATT and CDR2 is SNEGSKA (reference sequence). The CDR3 coding sequence is TGCAGTGCTGGGACTAGCGGGGGTCCACTTCAAGCGACCCAGTACTTC. It codes for CSAGTSGGPLQATQYF.

This clonotype was recorded many times. V and J are TRBV6-1 and TRBJ1-6, with 7 nucleotides matching TRBD1. With 6 bases clipped from V and 5 bases from J, the junction kept 7 bases outside the gene matches. Germline V CDR1 and CDR2: MNHNS, SASEGT. The CDR3 sequence is 15 residues long. The chain's CDR3 is CASSTRGPDNSPLHF. Written as DNA, the CDR3 is TGTGCCAGCAGCACAAGGGGGCCCGATAATTCACCCCTCCACTTT.

This clonotype was counted a single time. One end of the junction varies from germline; a read error may be responsible. CDR3 in amino acids: CVSSLSGGSYEQYF. CDR3 DNA: TGCGTCAGCAGCTTGAGCGGGGGCTCCTACGAGCAGTACTTC. The chain combines TRBV5-1 with TRBJ2-7; 8 bases align to TRBD2. The CDR3 runs to 14 residues. Germline V lookup: CDR1 SGHRS, CDR2 YFSETQ.